A single sample is the source of the 11 T cell receptor beta chains below, sequenced in a study of blood T cell repertoires in COVID-19. Sequenced by immunoSEQ multiplex PCR; TCRdb stores in-frame clones only, minus some. The sample contains 25,000 to 35,000 clones, approximately 67% of which appear only once. The sample comprised peripheral blood. These receptors were taken from a human donor in a cohort sampled during active COVID-19.

The chain combines TRBV7-9 with TRBJ2-2; D ambiguous. The V gene's germline CDR1 is SEHNR and CDR2 FQNEAQ (reference sequence). With 4 bases removed from V and 3 bases from J, the gap between germline ends came to 6 bases. The CDR3 spans 13 residues. CDR3 sequence (DNA): TGTGCCAGCAGCTCAGAATACACCGGGGAGCTGTTTTTT. Its protein product is CASSSEYTGELFF.

The V call is TRBV19, the J call TRBJ1-5, with 10 nucleotides matching TRBD1. In germline, CDR1 is LNHDA, CDR2 SQIVND (reference sequence). This CDR3 has 17 residues. The V segment lost 4 bases and the J segment 1 base; nucleotides outside the gene matches: 7. The CDR3 nucleotides are TGTGCCAGTAGTAGACCCCCGGGACAGGGGAGCAATCAGCCCCAGCATTTT. Translating it yields CASSRPPGQGSNQPQHF.

The chain employs TRBV7-8 and TRBJ2-7; 14 nucleotides line up with TRBD2. CDR1 and CDR2 from the germline V gene are SGHVS and FQNEAQ. With 5 bases clipped from V and 4 bases from J, the junction kept 16 bases outside the gene matches. The CDR3 is 19 residues long. CDR3 in amino acids: CASSPPLFGTSGSIYEQYF. Here the CDR3 DNA reads TGTGCCAGCAGCCCTCCGCTTTTTGGGACTAGCGGGAGTATATACGAGCAGTACTTC.

The rearrangement uses TRBV11-3 and TRBJ2-3; the match to TRBD1 covers 8 bases. J lost 2 bases, V lost 4 bases, and 2 bases had no gene match. The CDR3 runs 14 residues. Germline lookup yields CDR1 SGHNT and CDR2 YENEEA. CDR3 sequence: CASSSTGATDTQYF. In DNA, the CDR3 is TGTGCCAGCAGCTCGACAGGGGCCACAGATACGCAGTATTTT.

This rearrangement joins TRBV6-5 to TRBJ2-2; D not certain. The CDR3 covers 14 residues. Trimming cost V 7 bases and J 0 bases, with 9 bases left between them. Germline CDR1 is MNHEY and CDR2 is SVGAGI. The CDR3 DNA is TGTGCCAGCACTATCAAACCGAACACCGGGGAGCTGTTTTTT. Protein: CASTIKPNTGELFF.

The rearrangement uses TRBV2 and TRBJ2-5; TRBD2 matches 12 bases. This CDR3 has 16 amino acids. Germline CDR1 and CDR2: SNHLY and FYNNEI. J was trimmed by 4 bases and V by 2 bases; bases with no gene match: 5. This CDR3 is CASSETGTSGLETQYF. The CDR3 DNA is TGTGCCAGCAGTGAAACCGGGACTAGCGGGTTAGAGACCCAGTACTTC. Full variable domain (missing parts from reference TRBV2 and TRBJ2-5): EPEVTQTPSHQVTQMGQEVILRCVPISNHLYFYWYRQILGQKVEFLVSFYNNEISEKSEIFDDQFSVERPDGSNFTLKIRSTKLEDSAMYFCASSETGTSGLETQYFGPGTRLLVL.

This clone has a single count. The chain uses TRBV5-1 and TRBJ1-2; 10 bases map to TRBD1. V lost 5 bases to trimming and J lost 8 bases; unmatched junction nucleotides: 15. The CDR3 totals 16 residues. Per germline, CDR1 SGHRS and CDR2 YFSETQ. CDR3 sequence reads: CASSPTSRDRGGGYTF. The CDR3 region has the DNA TGCGCCAGCAGTCCTACGTCCCGGGACAGGGGAGGAGGCTACACCTTC.

The genes are TRBV6-5 and TRBJ2-7; D perhaps matches TRBD1 (6 bases). CDR3 length: 15 amino acids. From germline, CDR1 is MNHEY and CDR2 SVGAGI. V lost 0 bases and J 0 bases, leaving 9 bases between the germline ends. CDR3 residues: CASSYSQGSSYEQYF. The CDR3 region has the DNA TGTGCCAGCAGTTACTCGCAGGGGAGCTCCTACGAGCAGTACTTC.

The chain employs TRBV5-4 and TRBJ1-2; the match to TRBD1 covers 9 bases. The CDR3 spans 14 residues. V lost 3 bases and J lost 5; bases outside the gene matches: 5. Germline V gene sequence: CDR1 SGHNT, CDR2 YYREEE (reference sequence). CDR3 bases: TGTGCCAGCAGCTCGGACAGGGGTGGATATGGCTACACCTTC. It translates to CASSSDRGGYGYTF.

The chain couples TRBV5-6 to TRBJ1-3, with unresolved D. The germline V gene has CDR1 SGHDT and CDR2 YYEEEE. V gave up 4 bases and J gave up 9 bases, with 11 bases separating them. This CDR3 comprises 12 residues. CDR3 nucleotides: TGTGCCAGCAGCCTGCCGGGAGGCACCATATATTTT. Its translation: CASSLPGGTIYF.

This clone was counted only a few times. V gene TRBV7-7 combines with J gene TRBJ2-2, with no clear D. Trimming stripped 1 base from V and 5 bases from J, with 8 bases between. CDR1 SSHAT and CDR2 FNYEAQ come from the germline V gene (reference sequence). CDR3 length equals 14 residues. The CDR3 sequence: CASSLEFGTGELFF. CDR3 sequence (DNA): TGTGCCAGCAGCTTAGAGTTCGGGACCGGGGAGCTGTTTTTT. The full variable domain, rest sourced from reference TRBV7-7 and TRBJ2-2, is GAGVSQSPRYKVTKRGQDVTLRCDPISSHATLYWYQQALGQGPEFLTYFNYEAQPDKSGLPSDRFSAERPEGSISTLTIQRTEQRDSAMYRCASSLEFGTGELFFGEGSRLTVL.